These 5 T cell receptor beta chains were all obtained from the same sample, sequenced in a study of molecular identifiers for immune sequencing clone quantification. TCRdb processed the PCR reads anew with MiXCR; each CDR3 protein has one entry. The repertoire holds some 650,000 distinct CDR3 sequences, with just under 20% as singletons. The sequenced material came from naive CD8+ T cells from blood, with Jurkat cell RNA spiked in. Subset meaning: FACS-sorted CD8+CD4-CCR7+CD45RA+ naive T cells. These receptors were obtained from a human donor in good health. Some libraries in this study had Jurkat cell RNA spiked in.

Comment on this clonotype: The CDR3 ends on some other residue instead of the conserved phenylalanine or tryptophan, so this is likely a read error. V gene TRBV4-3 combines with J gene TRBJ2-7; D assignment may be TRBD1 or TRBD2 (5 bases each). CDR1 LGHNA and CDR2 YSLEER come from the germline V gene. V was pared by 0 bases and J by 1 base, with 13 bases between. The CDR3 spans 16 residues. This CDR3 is CASSQDEGSGSYEQYL. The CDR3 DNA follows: TGCGCCAGCAGCCAAGATGAGGGGAGTGGGTCCTACGAGCAGTACCTC.

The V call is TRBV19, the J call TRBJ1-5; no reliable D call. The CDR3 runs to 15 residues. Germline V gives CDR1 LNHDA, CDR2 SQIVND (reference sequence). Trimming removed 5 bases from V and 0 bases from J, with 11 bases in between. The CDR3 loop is CASSDSGYSNQPQHF. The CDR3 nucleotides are TGTGCCAGTAGTGATTCCGGATATAGCAATCAGCCCCAGCATTTT.

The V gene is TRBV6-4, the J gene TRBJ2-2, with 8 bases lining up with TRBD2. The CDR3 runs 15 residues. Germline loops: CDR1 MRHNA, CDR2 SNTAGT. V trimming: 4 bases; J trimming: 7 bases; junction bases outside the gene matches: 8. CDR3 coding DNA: TGTGCCAGCAGTGTACGGGAGGGCCTTATCGGGGAGCTGTTTTTT. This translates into CASSVREGLIGELFF.

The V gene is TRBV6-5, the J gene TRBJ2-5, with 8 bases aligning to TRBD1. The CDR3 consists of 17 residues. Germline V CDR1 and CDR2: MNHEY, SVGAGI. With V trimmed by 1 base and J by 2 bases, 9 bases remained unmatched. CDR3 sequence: CASSYLNHRDRQETQYF. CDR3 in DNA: TGTGCCAGCAGTTACTTGAATCACCGGGACAGGCAAGAGACCCAGTACTTC.

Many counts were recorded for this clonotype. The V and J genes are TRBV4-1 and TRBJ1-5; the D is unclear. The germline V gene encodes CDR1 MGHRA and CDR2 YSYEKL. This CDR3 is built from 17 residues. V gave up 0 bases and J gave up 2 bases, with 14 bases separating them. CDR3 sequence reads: CASSQDPRIMGNQPQHF. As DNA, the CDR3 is TGCGCCAGCAGCCAAGATCCTCGTATCATGGGCAATCAGCCCCAGCATTTT.